This T cell receptor (beta chain) was recovered during a study of a mutant IDH1 vaccine in newly diagnosed glioma. For the study at large: The vaccination schedule gave patients eight doses in weeks 1, 3, 5, 7, 11, 15, 19 and 23. Radiotherapy, temozolomide, or both had been given previously, and both were given to most.

Profiling relied on immunoSEQ multiplex PCR, and the TCRdb table lists in-frame clones only, not all of them. The table includes 45,000 to 65,000 clones, approximately 82% detected once. Note on this clone: Its antigen is not known.

The CDR3 has 14 residues. The V gene end was trimmed by 4 bases and the J gene end by 4 bases; junction bases not matched to a gene: 3. CDR1 and CDR2 (germline): SGHNT, YENEEA. Sample time point: week 5, during vaccination. It was 300 ug of mutant IDH1 20-mer peptide that made up each vaccine dose, given with topical imiquimod. The clonotype was recovered from a woman aged 18-35 years with glioma. Some clones in this sample may be carry-over from other donors' samples. The starting material was PBMCs, obtained from a glioma patient whose treatment included an IDH1 peptide vaccine. V is TRBV11-3 and J is TRBJ2-7; 11 bases fit TRBD1. This CDR3 reads CASSSGTGGYEQYF. CDR3 DNA: TGTGCCAGCAGCTCCGGGACAGGGGGATACGAGCAGTACTTC.